This is a list of T cell receptor beta chains from one sample in a study of STAT3 mutations in large granular lymphocyte leukemia. Sequencing used immunoSEQ multiplex PCR; TCRdb keeps in-frame clones, though not all of them. This sample has roughly 30,000 clones, with over 65% found just once. The specimen sequenced was peripheral blood mononuclear cells. The receptors derive from a woman in her forties or fifties with T-cell large granular lymphocyte leukemia. Some clones in this sample may be carry-over from other donors' samples. Each CDR3 is given with its conserved first and last residue. D genes are given only for firm matches. Some rows mark clone size as missing; the rest say once, few, many or name a class of expanded clone.

D gene: -
V gene: TRBV9
clone size: -
J gene: TRBJ1-2
CDR3 DNA: TGTGCCAGCAGCGTAGCTACAGGGCCTAACTATGGCTACACCTTC
CDR3 protein: CASSVATGPNYGYTF

D gene: -
V gene: TRBV29-1
clone size: -
J gene: TRBJ1-1
CDR3 DNA: TGCAGCGTTGAAGAAGGAAGGGTAGCTTTCTTT
CDR3 protein: CSVEEGRVAFF

D gene: -
V gene: TRBV15
clone size: once
J gene: TRBJ1-2
CDR3 DNA: TGTGCCACCAGCAGAGACAGGGGTGGTGGCTACACCTTC
CDR3 protein: CATSRDRGGGYTF

D gene: -
V gene: TRBV30
clone size: -
J gene: TRBJ1-1
CDR3 DNA: TGTGCCTGGAGTCCGACACGGCGGGCTTTCTTT
CDR3 protein: CAWSPTRRAFF

D gene: -
V gene: TRBV29-1
clone size: -
J gene: TRBJ2-3
CDR3 DNA: TGCAGCGTCCCGGGACAAGGTGGAAATGGAGATACGCAGTATTTT
CDR3 protein: CSVPGQGGNGDTQYF

D gene: TRBD1
V gene: TRBV6-6
clone size: -
J gene: TRBJ2-5
CDR3 DNA: TGTGCCAGCAGTTCCGGGACAGGGGTTAAAGGGGAGACCCAGTACTTC
CDR3 protein: CASSSGTGVKGETQYF

D gene: -
V gene: TRBV5-4
clone size: -
J gene: TRBJ2-6
CDR3 DNA: TGTGCCAGCCGGCCCTCTGGGGCCAACGTCCTGACTTTC
CDR3 protein: CASRPSGANVLTF

D gene: -
V gene: TRBV5-1
clone size: -
J gene: TRBJ2-3
CDR3 DNA: TGCGCCAGCAGTCTGAAATCTCTTGACAGCCCACACGCAGATACGCAGTATTTT
CDR3 protein: CASSLKSLDSPHADTQYF

D gene: TRBD1
V gene: TRBV5-1
clone size: -
J gene: TRBJ2-7
CDR3 DNA: TGCGCCAGCAGCGAGGGACAGGGAGACTTCTACGAGCAGTACTTC
CDR3 protein: CASSEGQGDFYEQYF

D gene: -
V gene: TRBV29-1
clone size: -
J gene: TRBJ1-2
CDR3 DNA: TGCAGCGTTGAAGATTCCATTACCCGCTATGGCTACACCTTC
CDR3 protein: CSVEDSITRYGYTF

D gene: -
V gene: TRBV5-8
clone size: -
J gene: TRBJ2-7
CDR3 DNA: TGTGCCAGCAAGGGGGGCGGGGGCTACGAGCAGTACTTC
CDR3 protein: CASKGGGGYEQYF

D gene: TRBD2
V gene: TRBV29-1
clone size: -
J gene: TRBJ2-3
CDR3 DNA: TGCAGCGCCCGGGGACTAGCGGGGAGCACAGATACGCAGTATTTT
CDR3 protein: CSARGLAGSTDTQYF